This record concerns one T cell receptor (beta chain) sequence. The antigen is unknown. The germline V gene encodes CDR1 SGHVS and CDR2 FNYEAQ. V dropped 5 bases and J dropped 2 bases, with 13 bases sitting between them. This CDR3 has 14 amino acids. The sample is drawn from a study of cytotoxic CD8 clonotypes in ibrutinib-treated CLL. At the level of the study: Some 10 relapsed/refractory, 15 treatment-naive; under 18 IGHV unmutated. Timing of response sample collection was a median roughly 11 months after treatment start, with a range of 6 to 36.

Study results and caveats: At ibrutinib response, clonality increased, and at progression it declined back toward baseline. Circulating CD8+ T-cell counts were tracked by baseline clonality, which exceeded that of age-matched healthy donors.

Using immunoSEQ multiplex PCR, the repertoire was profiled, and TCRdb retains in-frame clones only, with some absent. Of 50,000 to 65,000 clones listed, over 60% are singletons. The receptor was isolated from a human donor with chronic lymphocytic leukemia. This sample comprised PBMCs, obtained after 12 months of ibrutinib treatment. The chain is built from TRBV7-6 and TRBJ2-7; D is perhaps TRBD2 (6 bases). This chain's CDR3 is CASSATRLPYEQYF. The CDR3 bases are TGTGCCAGCAGCGCGACTAGACTCCCCTACGAGCAGTACTTC.